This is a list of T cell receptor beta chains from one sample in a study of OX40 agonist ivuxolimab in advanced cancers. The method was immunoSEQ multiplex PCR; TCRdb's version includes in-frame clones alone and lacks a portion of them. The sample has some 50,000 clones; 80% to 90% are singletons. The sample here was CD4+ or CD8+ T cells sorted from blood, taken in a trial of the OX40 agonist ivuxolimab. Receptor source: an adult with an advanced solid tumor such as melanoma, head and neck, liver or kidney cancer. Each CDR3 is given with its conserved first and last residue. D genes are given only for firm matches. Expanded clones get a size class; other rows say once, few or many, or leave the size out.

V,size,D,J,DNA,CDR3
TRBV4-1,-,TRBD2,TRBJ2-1,TGCGCCAGCAGCCTGAACCTACCGGGACTAGCGGCCTACAATGAGCAGTTCTTC,CASSLNLPGLAAYNEQFF
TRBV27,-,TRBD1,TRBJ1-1,TGTGCCAGCGGCGCCCGGACAGGGAACACTGAAGCTTTCTTT,CASGARTGNTEAFF
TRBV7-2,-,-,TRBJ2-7,TGTGCCAGCAGCTTAGATGCACGGACACTCTACGAGCAGTACTTC,CASSLDARTLYEQYF
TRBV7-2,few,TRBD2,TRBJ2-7,TGTGCCAGCAGCGTTAGCGGGAGCTCCTACGAGCAGTACTTC,CASSVSGSSYEQYF
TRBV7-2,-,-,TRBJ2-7,TGTGCCAGCAGCCCGTTCTTAGATGATTCCTACGAGCAGTACTTC,CASSPFLDDSYEQYF
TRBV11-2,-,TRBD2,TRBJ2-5,TGTGCCAGCAGCTTACAGCGGGAGGGGGGGACCCAGTACTTC,CASSLQREGGTQYF
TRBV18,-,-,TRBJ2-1,TGTGCCAGCTCACCGACGCAGCACCCAAATGAGCAGTTCTTC,CASSPTQHPNEQFF
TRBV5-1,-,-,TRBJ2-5,TGCGCCAGCAGCTTGGCCCAGACGATAGAGACCCAGTACTTC,CASSLAQTIETQYF
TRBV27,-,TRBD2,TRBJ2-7,TGTGCCAGCCAACCACTAGCGGGCCGTAACGAGCAGTACTTC,CASQPLAGRNEQYF
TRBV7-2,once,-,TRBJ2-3,TGTGCCAGCAGCACCCGGGAACATCGTCTCGATACGCAATATTTT,CASSTREHRLDTQYF
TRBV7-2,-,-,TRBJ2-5,TGTGCCAGCAGCTTTGAATCCAACCAGGGGAGAAACTTC,CASSFESNQGRNF
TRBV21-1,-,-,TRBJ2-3,TGTGCCAGGAGCCAAGATACGCAGTATTTT,CARSQDTQYF
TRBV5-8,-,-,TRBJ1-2,TGTGCCAGCAGCCCCACAGGGAACTATGGCTACACCTTC,CASSPTGNYGYTF
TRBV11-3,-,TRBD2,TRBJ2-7,TGTGCCAGCATCTCCAGACAGTTCCTAGCGGGTTTAGGTTTCTACGAGCAGTACTTC,CASISRQFLAGLGFYEQYF
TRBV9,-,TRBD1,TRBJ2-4,TGTGCCAGCAGCCCCCGACAGGGTCAAAACATTCAGTACTTC,CASSPRQGQNIQYF
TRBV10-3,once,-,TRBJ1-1,TGTGCCATCAGTGCCGTCGGCACTGAAGCTTTCTTT,CAISAVGTEAFF
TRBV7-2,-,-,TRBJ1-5,TGTGCCAGCAGCTTAGGGTGGGGTGTTCAGCCCCAGCATTTT,CASSLGWGVQPQHF
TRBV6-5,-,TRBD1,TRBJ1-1,TGTGCCAGCAGTACAAGACAGGGGATGTACACTGAAGCTTTCTTT,CASSTRQGMYTEAFF
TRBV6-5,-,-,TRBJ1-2,TGTGCCAGCAGTTACTCGGCAGGAGGCTATGGCTACACCTTC,CASSYSAGGYGYTF
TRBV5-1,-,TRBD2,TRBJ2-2,TGCGCCAGCAGCTTGGCGGGCGGGAGGCACACCGGGGAGCTGTTTTTT,CASSLAGGRHTGELFF
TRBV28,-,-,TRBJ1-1,TGTGCCAGCAAAACGGTGAACACTGAAGCTTTCTTT,CASKTVNTEAFF
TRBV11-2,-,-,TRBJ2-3,TGTGCCAGCAGCGCGAGGAGCGGGCTTTACACAGATACGCAGTATTTT,CASSARSGLYTDTQYF
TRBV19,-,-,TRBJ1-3,TGTGCCAGTATCGGGATTTCAGGATCCTCTGGAAACACCATATATTTT,CASIGISGSSGNTIYF
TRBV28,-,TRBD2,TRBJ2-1,TGTGCCAGCAGTTTAGCGGGAGCGTTAGTGGATGAGCAGTTCTTC,CASSLAGALVDEQFF
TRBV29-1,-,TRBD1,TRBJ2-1,TGCAGCGTGTATACCGGGACAGGGGGCGGGAATGAGCAGTTCTTC,CSVYTGTGGGNEQFF
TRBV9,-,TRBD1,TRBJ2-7,TGTGCCAGCAGCGTAGCAGCAGGGGGCAGGTACGAGCAGTACTTC,CASSVAAGGRYEQYF
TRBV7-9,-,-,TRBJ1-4,TGTGCCAGCAGCTTAGCCATCGGAGTAGTCGAAAAACTGTTTTTT,CASSLAIGVVEKLFF
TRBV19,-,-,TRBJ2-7,TGTGCCAGTAGTATAGCGGGGGGCGGCTACGAGCAGTACTTC,CASSIAGGGYEQYF
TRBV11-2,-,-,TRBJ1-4,TGTGCCAGCAGCTTAGCTGGCGGACAGTTTAATGAAAAACTGTTTTTT,CASSLAGGQFNEKLFF
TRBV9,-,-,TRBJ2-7,TGTGCCAGCAGCGTAGCCCCAGGGATATCCTACGAGCAGTACTTC,CASSVAPGISYEQYF
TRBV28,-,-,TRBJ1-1,TGTGCCAGTTCAGGGGCGGTCGGGGACACTGAAGCTTTCTTT,CASSGAVGDTEAFF
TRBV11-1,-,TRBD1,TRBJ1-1,TGTGCCAGCAGCCCCGACAGGGTCCGAACTGAAGCTTTCTTT,CASSPDRVRTEAFF
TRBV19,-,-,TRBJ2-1,TGTGCCAGTAGTAGTGGGTCGGGCGCTTGGTCGATCTCCTACAATGAGCAGTTCTTC,CASSSGSGAWSISYNEQFF
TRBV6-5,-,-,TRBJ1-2,TGTGCCAGCAGCAGGGACAAGACTAACTATGGCTACACCTTC,CASSRDKTNYGYTF
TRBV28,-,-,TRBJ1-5,TGTGCCAGCAGTTTCCCGTCCGCACCTAATCAGCCCCAGCATTTT,CASSFPSAPNQPQHF
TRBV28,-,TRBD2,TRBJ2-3,TGTGCCAGCAACATGGGAGGACTAGCGGACGTCGATACGCAGTATTTT,CASNMGGLADVDTQYF
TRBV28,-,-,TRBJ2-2,TGTGCCAGCAGTCCGGGGACTGTCGACACCGGGGAGCTGTTTTTT,CASSPGTVDTGELFF
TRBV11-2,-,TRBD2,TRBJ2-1,TGTGCCAGCAGCCCAGAGCGGACTAGCGATGAGCAGTTCTTC,CASSPERTSDEQFF
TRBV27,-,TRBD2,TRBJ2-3,TGTGCCAGCAGTTTGGGTTTGGGGAGCGGGAGGACAGATACGCAGTATTTT,CASSLGLGSGRTDTQYF
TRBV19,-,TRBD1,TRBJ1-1,TGTGCCAGTCAGACAGGGGTTGGCACTGAAGCTTTCTTT,CASQTGVGTEAFF
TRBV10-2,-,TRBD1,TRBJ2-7,TGCGCCACAGGACAGGGGTCCTCCTACGAGCAGTACTTC,CATGQGSSYEQYF
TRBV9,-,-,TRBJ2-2,TGTGCCAGCAGCGTGGGGCCTAACACCGGGGAGCTGTTTTTT,CASSVGPNTGELFF
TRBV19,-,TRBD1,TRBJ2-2,TGTGCCAGTAGTAAAACGGGACAGGGTATTGACACCGGGGAGCTGTTTTTT,CASSKTGQGIDTGELFF
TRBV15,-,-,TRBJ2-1,TGTGCCACCAGCAGAGATCATCTTGAGCAGTTCTTC,CATSRDHLEQFF
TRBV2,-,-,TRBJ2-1,TGTGCCAGCAGTGCCCCCCCGGGTGAGCAGTTCTTC,CASSAPPGEQFF
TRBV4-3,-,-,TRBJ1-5,TGCGCCAGCAGCCAAGACAGGGACAATCAGCCCCAGCATTTT,CASSQDRDNQPQHF
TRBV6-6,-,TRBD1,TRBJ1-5,TGTGCCAGCAGTTACACAACAGGGGGTCGGAGTCAGCCCCAGCATTTT,CASSYTTGGRSQPQHF
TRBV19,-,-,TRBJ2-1,TGTGCCACTAGTGGGGGTAACTTCGTTAATGAGCAGTTCTTC,CATSGGNFVNEQFF
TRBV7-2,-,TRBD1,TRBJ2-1,TGTGCCAGCAGCTTAATAGGGACAGGCGCCTACAATGAGCAGTTCTTC,CASSLIGTGAYNEQFF
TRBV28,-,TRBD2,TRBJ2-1,TGTGCCAGCCGGACCCGGGACGGGACTAGCGGGGGAGGAGCGTCCAAGAGCTCCTACAATGAGCAGTTCTTC,CASRTRDGTSGGGASKSSYNEQFF
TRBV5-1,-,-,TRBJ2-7,TGCGCCAGCAGCATTGGGGACGGCAGTTACGAGCAGTACTTC,CASSIGDGSYEQYF
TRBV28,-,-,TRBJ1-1,TGTGCCAGCTGGGGGAACACTGAAGCTTTCTTT,CASWGNTEAFF